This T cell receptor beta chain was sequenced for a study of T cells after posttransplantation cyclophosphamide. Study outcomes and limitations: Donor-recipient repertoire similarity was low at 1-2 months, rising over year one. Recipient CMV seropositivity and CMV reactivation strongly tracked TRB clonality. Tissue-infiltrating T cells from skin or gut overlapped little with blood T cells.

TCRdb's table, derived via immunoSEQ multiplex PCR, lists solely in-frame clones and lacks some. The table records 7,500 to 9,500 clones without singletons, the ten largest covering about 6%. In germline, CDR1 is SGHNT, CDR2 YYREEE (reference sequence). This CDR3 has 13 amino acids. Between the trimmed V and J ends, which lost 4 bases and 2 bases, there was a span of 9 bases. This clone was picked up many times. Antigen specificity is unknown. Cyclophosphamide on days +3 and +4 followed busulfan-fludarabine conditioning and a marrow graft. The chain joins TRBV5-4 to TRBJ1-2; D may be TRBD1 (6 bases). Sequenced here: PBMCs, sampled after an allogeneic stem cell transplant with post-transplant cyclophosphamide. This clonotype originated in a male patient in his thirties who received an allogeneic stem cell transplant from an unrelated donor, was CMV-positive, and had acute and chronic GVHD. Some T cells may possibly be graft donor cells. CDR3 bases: TGTGCCAGCAGCAACAGGGCGAACTATGGCTACACCTTC. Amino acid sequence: CASSNRANYGYTF.